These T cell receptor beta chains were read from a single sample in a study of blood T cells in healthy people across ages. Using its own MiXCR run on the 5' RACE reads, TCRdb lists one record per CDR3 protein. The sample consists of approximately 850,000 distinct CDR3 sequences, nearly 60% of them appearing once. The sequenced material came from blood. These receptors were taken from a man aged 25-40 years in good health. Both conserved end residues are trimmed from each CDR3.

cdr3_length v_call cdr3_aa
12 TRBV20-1 SARTSEVTDTQY
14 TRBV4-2 ASSQVDDGGDTEAF
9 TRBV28 ASMGDYGYT
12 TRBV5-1 ASSLERTNTEAF
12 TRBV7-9 ASSAQGAFYGYT
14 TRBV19 ASSISLGREKNIQY
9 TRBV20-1 GGANYNEQF
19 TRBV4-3 ASSLQPPGTSDPGPRDTQY
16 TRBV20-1 SASGGKASGRRGYEQY
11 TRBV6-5 ASRAGVDYEQY
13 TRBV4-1 ASSQEGADQETQY
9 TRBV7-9 ASTQSWEQY
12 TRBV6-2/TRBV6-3 ASRGTGEIYEQY
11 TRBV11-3 ASSPGPGGEQF
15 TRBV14 ASSQLGSGIHTDTQY
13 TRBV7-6 ASSLERDGLDEQY
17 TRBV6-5 ASSYVDIQTRWSYNEQF
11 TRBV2 ASGSNPFDEQF
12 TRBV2 ASSDRQGTYEQY
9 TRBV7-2 ASSLGRDYT
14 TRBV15 ATSSGDNSGANVLT
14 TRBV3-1 ASSQGALAGVYEQY
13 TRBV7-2 ASSLALGHRDTQY
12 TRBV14 ASSQRLFPYEQY
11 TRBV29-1 SVVPGTGNEQY
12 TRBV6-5 ASRPTGIRGGYT
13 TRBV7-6 ASSLNRGDNQPQH
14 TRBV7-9 ASSPLAGGLTDTQY
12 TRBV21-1 ASSKDSTSYEQY
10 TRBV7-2 ASSDQGYEQF
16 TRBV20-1 SASTLAGATVYSYEQY
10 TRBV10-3 AIKLANYGYT
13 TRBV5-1 ASSLTGGAQDTQY